These 10 T cell receptor beta chains originate from one sample sequenced in a study of blood T cells in healthy people across ages. For the second PCR, which ran for roughly 7 to 11 cycles, a sample-barcoded 5' primer and a J-beta primer mix were used. MiXCR was run by TCRdb on the 5' RACE reads, yielding one entry per CDR3 protein. This table has about 730,000 distinct CDR3 sequences, roughly 43% appearing once. Material: blood. These receptor sequences come from a woman aged 55-69 years in good health.

The V and J genes are TRBV5-5 and TRBJ2-7, with a weak D call TRBD1 (6 bases). Germline-derived CDR1 and CDR2 are SGHKS and YYEKEE (reference sequence). Trimming removed 1 base at V and 3 bases at J, with 14 bases between. The CDR3 runs 15 residues. This CDR3 reads CASSLFGTSYYEQYF. The CDR3 nucleotides are TGTGCCAGCAGCTTGTTTGGGACAAGTTACTACGAGCAGTACTTC.

The chain couples TRBV5-1 to TRBJ1-2, with TRBD1 identical over 9 bases. Germline-derived CDR1 and CDR2 are SGHRS and YFSETQ. The CDR3 extends over 15 amino acids. J lost 5 bases, V lost 3 bases, and 8 bases had no gene match. The CDR3 DNA follows: TGCGCCAGCAGCTCCGCCGGGACAGGGTTATATGGCTACACCTTC. This codes for CASSSAGTGLYGYTF.

This rearrangement joins TRBV24-1 to TRBJ2-3; D gene unclear. Germline V gene data show CDR1 as KGHDR and CDR2 as SFDVKD. V shed 7 bases and J shed 3 bases, with 13 bases lying between them. There are 14 residues in the CDR3. The DNA for the CDR3 is TGTGCCACCAGCCTCGGACCATCAACAGATACGCAGTATTTT. Translated: CATSLGPSTDTQYF.

The chain is built from TRBV27 and TRBJ2-5; D may match TRBD1 or TRBD2 (7 bases each). The DNA end is a closer match to TRBJ2-7, so the J assignment may be wrong. Per germline, CDR1 MNHEY and CDR2 SMNVEV (reference sequence). This CDR3 contains 15 residues. CDR3 coding DNA: TGTGCCAGCAGTTTATCGAGTTCAGGGGGGGACGAGCAGTACTTC. Translating gives CASSLSSSGGDEQYF.

The V call is TRBV12-3 or TRBV12-4, the J call TRBJ1-5, with D unclear. This CDR3 has 14 amino acids. V lost 3 bases, J lost 2 bases, and 8 bases lay in between. The CDR3 sequence: CASSFGNGNQPQHF. The CDR3 DNA follows: TGTGCCAGCAGTTTTGGTAATGGCAATCAGCCCCAGCATTTT.

This clonotype was observed a single time. V gene TRBV28 combines with J gene TRBJ2-5, with D perhaps TRBD2 (6 bases). TRBJ2-7 matches the DNA end more closely, so the J call is doubtful. CDR1 and CDR2 (germline): MDHEN, SYDVKM. The CDR3 has 14 amino acids. CDR3 DNA sequence: TGTGCCAGCCTCTCCGGGACTCGCAACTACGAGCAGTACTTC. Protein: CASLSGTRNYEQYF.

This clonotype showed up just a few times. DNA of the CDR3: TGTGCCATCAGTGTGGGGACAGGGCAAATGAACACTGAAGCTTTCTTT. Protein: CAISVGTGQMNTEAFF. This sequence joins TRBV10-3 and TRBJ1-1, with 9 nucleotides matching TRBD1. CDR3 size: 16 residues. Trimming took 4 bases from V and 0 from J; bases not matched to a gene: 6. Germline V CDR1 and CDR2: ENHRY, SYGVKD.

V usage is TRBV5-8 and J usage is TRBJ2-1, with TRBD1 identical over 8 bases. V was clipped by 3 bases and J by 1 base; unmatched bases: 6. Germline-derived CDR1 and CDR2 are SGHTS and YDEGEE. This CDR3 is built from 16 residues. The CDR3, as DNA: TGTGCCAGCAGCTACACTCACAGGGGGTCCTACAATGAGCAGTTCTTC. Encoded protein: CASSYTHRGSYNEQFF.

This clonotype has more than one count but fewer than ten. The chain employs TRBV2 and TRBJ2-3, with 7 bases that match TRBD1. The junction had 4 bases not matched to a gene; V was cut back by 9 bases and J by 10 bases. CDR3 length equals 10 residues. Looked up from germline, CDR1 is SNHLY and CDR2 is FYNNEI. CDR3 region: CARSRGSQYF. The DNA for the CDR3 is TGTGCCAGGAGCAGGGGGTCGCAGTATTTT. The full variable domain, its missing parts supplied by reference TRBV2 and TRBJ2-3, is EPEVTQTPSHQVTQMGQEVILRCVPISNHLYFYWYRQILGQKVEFLVSFYNNEISEKSEIFDDQFSVERPDGSNFTLKIRSTKLEDSAMYFCARSRGSQYFGPGTRLTVL.

The V gene is TRBV29-1, the J gene TRBJ2-5, with TRBD2 identical over 8 bases. CDR1 is SQVTM and CDR2 is ANQGSEA in the germline V gene. This CDR3 has 14 amino acids. Trimming at V came to 3 bases and at J to 5 bases, leaving 8 bases not matched to a gene. CDR3 sequence: CSVDGGAFSETQYF. The CDR3 DNA reads as TGCAGCGTTGACGGGGGGGCGTTTTCGGAGACCCAGTACTTC.